A single sample is the source of the 3 T cell receptor beta chains below, sequenced in a study of breast tumors, draining lymph nodes, adjacent tissues. TCRdb passed the multiplex PCR reads through MiXCR, listing each CDR3 protein once. The sample carries about 120,000 distinct CDR3 sequences, 20% recorded once. Breast cancer patients provided tissue from their axillary draining lymph nodes. The sample comprised axillary lymph node tissue. These receptors were taken from a female donor with breast cancer. Some clones in this sample may be carry-over from other donors' samples.

Turning to this clonotype: Since a much larger clone is just one base distant, this may be a read error. The J gene is TRBJ2-3, the V gene TRBV12-3 or TRBV12-4; D call uncertain. V was shortened by 11 bases and J by 3 bases, with 18 bases between the two germline ends. This CDR3 has 14 amino acids. The CDR3 loop is CAGGKGFRTDTQYF. CDR3 nucleotides: TGTGCCGGCGGTAAAGGGTTTCGTACAGATACGCAGTATTTT.

This clonotype was observed many times. The chain uses TRBV7-9 and TRBJ1-2, with D hard to call. Germline lookup yields CDR1 SEHNR and CDR2 FQNEAQ (reference sequence). The CDR3 loop spans 13 amino acids. V lost 5 bases to trimming and J lost 4 bases, with 11 bases between them. CDR3 nucleotides: TGTGCCAGCAGCCCCCAGACTAGCTATGGCTACACCTTC. Residues: CASSPQTSYGYTF.

The table lists this clonotype with many counts. The chain links TRBV20-1 to TRBJ2-3; no firm D call. CDR1 is DFQATT and CDR2 is SNEGSKA in the germline V gene (reference sequence). V was shortened by 2 bases and J by 1 base, with 13 bases between the two germline ends. The CDR3 runs 15 residues. Here the CDR3 DNA reads TGCAGTGCTAGAACCGGCCCTAAACGCACAGATACGCAGTATTTT. Translated, it gives CSARTGPKRTDTQYF.